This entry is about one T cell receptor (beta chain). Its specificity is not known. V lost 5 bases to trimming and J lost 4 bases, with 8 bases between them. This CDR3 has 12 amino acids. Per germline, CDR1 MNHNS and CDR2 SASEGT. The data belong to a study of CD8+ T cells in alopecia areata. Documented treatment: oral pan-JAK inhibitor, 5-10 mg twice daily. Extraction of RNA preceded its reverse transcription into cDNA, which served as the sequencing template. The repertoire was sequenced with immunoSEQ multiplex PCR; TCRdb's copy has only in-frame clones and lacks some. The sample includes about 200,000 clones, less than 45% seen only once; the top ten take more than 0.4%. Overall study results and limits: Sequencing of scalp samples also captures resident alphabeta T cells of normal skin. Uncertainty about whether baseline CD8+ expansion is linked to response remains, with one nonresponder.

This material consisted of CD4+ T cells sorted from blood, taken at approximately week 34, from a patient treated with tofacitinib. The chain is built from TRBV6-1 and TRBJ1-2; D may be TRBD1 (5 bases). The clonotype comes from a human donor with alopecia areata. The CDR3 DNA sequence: TGTGCCAGCAGTCCTCAGGGCTATGGCTACACCTTC. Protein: CASSPQGYGYTF.